One and the same sample provided the 27 T cell receptor beta chains below, sequenced in a study of Ad26.COV2.S vaccination and SARS-CoV-2 variants. Libraries were prepared by immunoSEQ multiplex PCR; TCRdb keeps only in-frame clonotypes and omits some of them. The profile shows some 340,000 clones, approximately 80% of them singletons. Treatment: 19 received Ad26.COV2.S at low or high dose, single or two shots; 5 received placebo; per-sample allocation not given. Material that was analyzed had been drawn on day 63 after the first vaccine or placebo injection. The source material was peripheral blood, sampled in a trial of Ad26.COV2.S vaccine versus placebo. The receptor set was obtained from a person between 18 and 65 years old who received the Ad26.COV2.S COVID-19 vaccine or a placebo.

V usage is TRBV2 and J usage is TRBJ2-7; 8 bases match TRBD1. Losses at the gene ends were 0 bases for V and 6 bases for J; bases not matched to a gene: 4. CDR3 length equals 14 residues. CDR1 SNHLY and CDR2 FYNNEI come from the germline V gene. DNA of the CDR3: TGTGCCAGCAGTGAAGCGCAGGGACAGGTCGAGCAGTACTTC. Translation gives CASSEAQGQVEQYF.

This clone was detected only a few times. This chain connects TRBV27 to TRBJ2-7; weak D call: TRBD2 (5 bases). CDR3 length: 12 amino acids. Looked up from germline, CDR1 is MNHEY and CDR2 is SMNVEV (reference sequence). V was clipped by 4 bases and J by 5 bases, with 9 bases between them. CDR3 bases: TGTGCCAGCAGTTCCACTAGGAACGAGCAGTACTTC. This encodes CASSSTRNEQYF.

The gene calls are TRBV20-1 and TRBJ1-1; no clear D gene. This CDR3 region has 14 residues. Germline CDR1 DFQATT, CDR2 SNEGSKA (reference sequence). Trimming stripped 3 bases from V and 1 base from J, with 12 bases between. This CDR3 reads CSASHHGGNTEAFF. The CDR3 DNA reads TGCAGTGCTAGTCACCACGGTGGGAACACTGAAGCTTTCTTT.

Only a few counts were recorded for this clone. The V call is TRBV15, the J call TRBJ2-1; D not certain. This CDR3 is built from 14 residues. Trimming stripped 3 bases from V and 6 bases from J, with 12 bases between. In germline, CDR1 is LNHNV, CDR2 YYDKDF (reference sequence). CDR3 sequence: CATSRNKPVNEQFF. The CDR3 DNA reads as TGTGCCACCAGCAGGAATAAGCCAGTCAATGAGCAGTTCTTC.

This chain links TRBV28 with TRBJ2-7; 9 bases agree with TRBD1. Germline-derived CDR1 and CDR2 are MDHEN and SYDVKM. The CDR3 extends over 14 amino acids. After removal of 3 bases from V and 6 bases from J, the junction contained 6 bases not matched to a gene. CDR3 DNA: TGTGCCAGCAGTTTTCGTGGACAGGGGACCGAGCAGTACTTC. Its protein is CASSFRGQGTEQYF.

V gene TRBV5-4 combines with J gene TRBJ2-1; 12 bases line up with TRBD2. J was trimmed by 7 bases and V by 4 bases; bases with no gene match: 12. Germline values: CDR1 SGHNT, CDR2 YYREEE (reference sequence). This CDR3 is 17 amino acids long. The CDR3 region is CASSKEASGGARNEQFF. CDR3 bases: TGTGCCAGCAGCAAGGAGGCTAGCGGGGGGGCCCGGAATGAGCAGTTCTTC.

The chain joins TRBV5-1 to TRBJ1-1; D is perhaps TRBD1 (6 bases). The CDR3 consists of 14 residues. V was trimmed by 1 base and J by 5 bases, leaving 12 bases between them. Looked up from germline, CDR1 is SGHRS and CDR2 is YFSETQ. CDR3 sequence (DNA): TGCGCCAGCAGCTTGACAGGGCGGCTTACTGAAGCTTTCTTT. It translates to CASSLTGRLTEAFF.

This clone has only one observation. The genes are TRBV11-2 and TRBJ2-7; possibly TRBD1 for D (6 bases). Deletions cut 2 bases from V and 2 bases from J, with 10 bases between. Per the germline V gene, CDR1 is SGHAT and CDR2 is FQNNGV. The CDR3 covers 14 residues. The CDR3 coding sequence is TGTGCCAGCAGCTTATCTACAGGGCCCTACGAGCAGTACTTC. Amino acid sequence: CASSLSTGPYEQYF.

The J gene is TRBJ2-3, the V gene TRBV5-1; D is undetermined. Trimming stripped 2 bases from V and 3 bases from J, with 7 bases between. CDR1 is SGHRS, CDR2 YFSETQ, per germline. This CDR3 has 13 residues. The CDR3 region has the DNA TGCGCCAGCAGCTTTCCCCAAACAGATACGCAGTATTTT. This translates into CASSFPQTDTQYF.

The chain carries TRBV11-1 and TRBJ1-5; D remains ambiguous. There are 19 residues in the CDR3. Germline V gene data show CDR1 as SGHAT and CDR2 as FQDESV (reference sequence). The germline V and J ends were trimmed by 0 bases and 9 bases, with 27 bases remaining between them. The CDR3 spells CASSLALCVIWVRRGPQHF. CDR3 in DNA: TGTGCCAGCAGCTTAGCGCTCTGCGTTATATGGGTCCGGAGAGGGCCCCAGCATTTT.

The V and J genes are TRBV7-7 and TRBJ2-5, with 10 bases fitting TRBD1. V gave up 5 bases and J gave up 1 base; unmatched junction bases: 4. This CDR3 has 15 residues. Germline CDR1 reads SSHAT; CDR2 reads FNYEAQ (reference sequence). CDR3 nucleotide sequence: TGTGCCAGCAGCCGGGACAGGGGCTTCCAAGAGACCCAGTACTTC. It specifies CASSRDRGFQETQYF. Combining the CDR3 with reference TRBV7-7 and TRBJ2-5 gives the whole variable domain GAGVSQSPRYKVTKRGQDVTLRCDPISSHATLYWYQQALGQGPEFLTYFNYEAQPDKSGLPSDRFSAERPEGSISTLTIQRTEQRDSAMYRCASSRDRGFQETQYFGPGTRLLVL.

The chain joins TRBV28 to TRBJ1-4; D call uncertain. The CDR3 length is 13 residues. Per germline, CDR1 MDHEN and CDR2 SYDVKM. Trimming pared 2 bases from V and 6 bases from J, leaving 7 bases between. The CDR3 nucleotides read TGTGCCAGCAGTTTAGGCCTTTATGAAAAACTGTTTTTT. Its protein is CASSLGLYEKLFF.

The chain is built from TRBV6-5 and TRBJ1-2; TRBD1 matches at 12 bases. J lost 6 bases, V lost 0 bases, and 5 bases had no gene match. The CDR3 has 16 residues. Germline CDR1 and CDR2: MNHEY and SVGAGI. The CDR3 DNA reads TGTGCCAGCAGTTACTCCGGGGGACAGGGGGCGAATGGCTACACCTTC. This translates into CASSYSGGQGANGYTF.

This clone was recorded once. The rearrangement joins TRBV2 to TRBJ2-7; unclear D gene. V shed 7 bases and J shed 5 bases, with 12 bases lying between them. From germline, CDR1 is SNHLY and CDR2 FYNNEI. The CDR3 contains 12 residues. CDR3 amino acids: CASIRAGHEQYF. As DNA, the CDR3 is TGTGCCAGCATAAGGGCCGGGCACGAGCAGTACTTC.

Remarks on this clone: Distinct nucleotide sequences in the sample also encode this CDR3. J is TRBJ1-1 and V is TRBV7-2; 7 bases are a match to TRBD1. Germline V gene sequence: CDR1 SGHTA, CDR2 FQGNSA. There are 14 residues in the CDR3. The ends lost 5 bases at V and 1 base at J; junction bases unmatched: 4. The CDR3, as DNA: TGTGCCAGCAGCCCCGGGACAGCGAACACTGAAGCTTTCTTT. Translation gives CASSPGTANTEAFF.

This sequence joins TRBV11-2 and TRBJ1-4; D is undetermined. V lost 3 bases and J 0 bases, leaving 11 bases between the germline ends. Per germline, CDR1 SGHAT and CDR2 FQNNGV. The CDR3 loop spans 16 amino acids. As DNA, the CDR3 is TGTGCCAGCAGCTTGCACGGAATAGCAACTAATGAAAAACTGTTTTTT. This translates into CASSLHGIATNEKLFF.

The V and J genes are TRBV6-5 and TRBJ1-5; D not resolved. Germline V gene lookup returns CDR1 MNHEY and CDR2 SVGAGI. V shed 0 bases and J shed 2 bases, with 8 bases lying between them. The CDR3 is 15 amino acids. The DNA for the CDR3 is TGTGCCAGCAGTTACTCCTGGTCTGGCAATCAGCCCCAGCATTTT. Its protein is CASSYSWSGNQPQHF.

This clone has only a few counts. The chain carries TRBV6-6 and TRBJ2-7; possible D gene TRBD1, 5 bases. The CDR3 covers 15 residues. Germline CDR1 is MNHNY and CDR2 is SVGAGI (reference sequence). Trimming took off 0 bases at V and 2 bases at J, with 11 bases between the two ends. CDR3 sequence: CASSYSSGQTYEQYF. In nucleotides, the CDR3 is TGTGCCAGCAGTTACTCCTCAGGGCAAACCTACGAGCAGTACTTC.

The V call is TRBV29-1, the J call TRBJ2-2, with 8 bases aligning to TRBD1. With 6 bases clipped from V and 3 bases from J, the junction kept 6 bases outside the gene matches. This CDR3 contains 14 residues. Per the germline V gene, CDR1 is SQVTM and CDR2 is ANQGSEA. The CDR3, as DNA: TGCAGCGTGATGGACAGGGTACACACCGGGGAGCTGTTTTTT. This translates into CSVMDRVHTGELFF.

For this clone: The sample holds other DNA sequences that translate to the same CDR3. This chain links TRBV6-5 with TRBJ2-6; D gene uncertain. Trimming cost V 7 bases and J 7 bases, with 14 bases left between them. The CDR3 loop spans 14 amino acids. The germline gives CDR1 MNHEY, CDR2 SVGAGI. In DNA form, the CDR3 reads TGTGCCAGCACCGAACTCGGTGGAGCCAACGTCCTGACTTTC. As protein: CASTELGGANVLTF.

V usage is TRBV6-6 and J usage is TRBJ2-6; 8 positions match TRBD1. Germline V gene sequence: CDR1 MNHNY, CDR2 SVGAGI (reference sequence). V lost 6 bases and J lost 2; bases outside the gene matches: 3. This CDR3 region has 15 residues. CDR3 amino acids: CASSLQGAGANVLTF. As DNA, the CDR3 is TGTGCCAGCAGCTTACAGGGGGCTGGGGCCAACGTCCTGACTTTC.

This clone was counted once. The V and J genes are TRBV4-2 and TRBJ2-5, with 9 bases identical to TRBD2. Germline lookup yields CDR1 LGHNA and CDR2 YNFKEQ. CDR3 length: 15 residues. V was clipped by 2 bases and J by 5 bases; unmatched bases: 6. This CDR3 is CASSQQRGAGETQYF. CDR3 DNA: TGTGCCAGCAGCCAACAGCGGGGGGCGGGGGAGACCCAGTACTTC.

The rearrangement links TRBV6-5 to TRBJ1-3, with D perhaps TRBD1 (6 bases). V lost 6 bases and J 0 bases, leaving 9 bases between the germline ends. The CDR3 length is 14 residues. Germline V CDR1 and CDR2: MNHEY, SVGAGI. The CDR3 DNA reads as TGTGCCAGCAGCCAGGGGATCTCTGGAAACACCATATATTTT. This translates into CASSQGISGNTIYF.

The CDR3 DNA reads as TGTGCCAGCAGCCGATCACATGTGAGGGACTTGGGCGAAAAACTGTTTTTT. Its translation is CASSRSHVRDLGEKLFF. The J gene is TRBJ1-4, the V gene TRBV2, with D possibly being TRBD1 (5 bases). This CDR3 is 17 amino acids long. V lost 6 bases to trimming and J lost 8 bases, with 25 bases between them. Germline V gives CDR1 SNHLY, CDR2 FYNNEI.

The rearrangement joins TRBV28 to TRBJ2-2; tentatively, D is TRBD2 (6 bases). Germline values: CDR1 MDHEN, CDR2 SYDVKM. The CDR3 extends over 12 amino acids. V dropped 4 bases and J dropped 6 bases, with 6 bases sitting between them. CDR3 sequence: CASSWGAGELFF. The DNA of the CDR3 is TGTGCCAGCAGTTGGGGGGCCGGGGAGCTGTTTTTT.

The chain joins TRBV18 to TRBJ2-3; a weak D match, TRBD2 (6 bases). Trimming took 1 base from V and 0 from J, leaving 11 bases between them. The CDR3 has 16 amino acids. Germline loops: CDR1 KGHSH, CDR2 LQKENI. The CDR3 sequence is CASSPLPSASTDTQYF. DNA of the CDR3: TGTGCCAGCTCACCACTTCCTAGCGCGAGCACAGATACGCAGTATTTT.

V gene TRBV29-1 combines with J gene TRBJ2-3; 13 bases fit TRBD2. This CDR3 has 17 residues. Germline V CDR1 and CDR2: SQVTM, ANQGSEA. Trimming removed 4 bases from V and 0 bases from J; junction bases left unmatched: 7. CDR3 DNA sequence: TGCAGCGTTGGAGGACTAGCGGGGGCCTCTAGCACAGATACGCAGTATTTT. Protein: CSVGGLAGASSTDTQYF.